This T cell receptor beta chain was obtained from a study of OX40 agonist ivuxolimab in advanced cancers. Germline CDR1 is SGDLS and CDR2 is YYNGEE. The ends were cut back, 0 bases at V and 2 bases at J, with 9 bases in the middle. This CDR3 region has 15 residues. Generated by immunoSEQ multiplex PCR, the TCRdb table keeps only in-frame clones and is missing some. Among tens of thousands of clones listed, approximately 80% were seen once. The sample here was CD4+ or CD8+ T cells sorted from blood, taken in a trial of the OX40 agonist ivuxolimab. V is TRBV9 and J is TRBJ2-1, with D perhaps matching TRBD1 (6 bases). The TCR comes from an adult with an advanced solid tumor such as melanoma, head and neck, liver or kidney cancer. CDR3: CASSVVQGAYNEQFF. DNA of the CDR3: TGTGCCAGCAGCGTAGTACAGGGCGCCTACAATGAGCAGTTCTTC.